This T cell receptor beta chain was identified in a study of shared clonotypes between healthy human individuals. Sorted-subset replicate PCR reactions contained 200 to 250 ng DNA, corresponding to some 29,000 T cell genomes. Measured with immunoSEQ multiplex PCR; TCRdb has only the in-frame clones, and not every one. Of some 900,000 clones in the sample, 76% are singletons; the top ten hold about 1.5%. CDR3 length: 17 residues. After removal of 4 bases from V and 2 bases from J, the junction contained 12 bases not matched to a gene. Germline loops: CDR1 SNHLY, CDR2 FYNNEI. The V call is TRBV2, the J call TRBJ1-2; TRBD1 aligns across 8 bases. The TCR comes from a young man in good health. The sequenced sample consisted of memory CD4+ T cells sorted from blood. Stated subset: CD45RA-negative fraction. The CDR3 loop reads CASSADRADYGNYGYTF. The CDR3 DNA is TGTGCCAGCAGTGCGGACAGGGCGGATTATGGCAACTATGGCTACACCTTC.